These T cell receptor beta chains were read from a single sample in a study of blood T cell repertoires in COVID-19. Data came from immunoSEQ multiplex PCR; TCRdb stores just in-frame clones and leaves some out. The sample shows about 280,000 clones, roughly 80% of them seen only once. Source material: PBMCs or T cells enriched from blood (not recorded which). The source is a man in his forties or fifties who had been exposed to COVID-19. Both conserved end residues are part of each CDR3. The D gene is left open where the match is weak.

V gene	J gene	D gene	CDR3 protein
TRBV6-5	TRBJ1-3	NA	CASSYSNAAVGNTIYF
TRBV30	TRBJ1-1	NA	CAWSVRVEGTEAFF
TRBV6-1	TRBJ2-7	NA	CASSEGEPGGDEQYF
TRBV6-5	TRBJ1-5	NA	CASRAPVGAHQPQHF
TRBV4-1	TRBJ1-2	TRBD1	CASSSDRDDGYTF
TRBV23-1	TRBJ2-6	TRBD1	CASIGTFRQGPGANVLTF
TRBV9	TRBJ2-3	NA	CASSKLGGTQYF
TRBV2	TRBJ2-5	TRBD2	CASSGTSGGQETQYF
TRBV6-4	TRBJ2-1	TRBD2	CASSVELAGVANEQFF
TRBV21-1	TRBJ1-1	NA	CASSKARALNTEAFF
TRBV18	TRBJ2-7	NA	CASSPPGQPEQYF
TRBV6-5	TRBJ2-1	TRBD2	CASSPLAGGYNEQFF
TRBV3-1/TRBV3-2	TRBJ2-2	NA	CASSPRGLSGELFF
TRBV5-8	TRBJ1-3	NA	CASSSGGTGNTIYF
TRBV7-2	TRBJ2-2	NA	CASSLVRQRKGTGELFF
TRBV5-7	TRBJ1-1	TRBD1	CASSYRQGGTGAFF
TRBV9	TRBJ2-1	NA	CASSVGGYVGGGSNEQFF
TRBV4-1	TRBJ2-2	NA	CASRGRNGLTGELFF
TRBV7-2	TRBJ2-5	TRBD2	CASHLGREGTQYF
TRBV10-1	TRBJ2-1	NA	CASSPGTRSSYNEQFF
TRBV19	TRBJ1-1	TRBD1	CASSINSGTGGTEAFF
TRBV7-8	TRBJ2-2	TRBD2	CASSLAPGTSGNTGELFF
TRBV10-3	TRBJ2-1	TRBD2	CAISESGTSGYNEQFF
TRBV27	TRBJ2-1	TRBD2	CASSRAGAGGPQYNEQFF
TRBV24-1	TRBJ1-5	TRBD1	CATQGQGAIAQHF